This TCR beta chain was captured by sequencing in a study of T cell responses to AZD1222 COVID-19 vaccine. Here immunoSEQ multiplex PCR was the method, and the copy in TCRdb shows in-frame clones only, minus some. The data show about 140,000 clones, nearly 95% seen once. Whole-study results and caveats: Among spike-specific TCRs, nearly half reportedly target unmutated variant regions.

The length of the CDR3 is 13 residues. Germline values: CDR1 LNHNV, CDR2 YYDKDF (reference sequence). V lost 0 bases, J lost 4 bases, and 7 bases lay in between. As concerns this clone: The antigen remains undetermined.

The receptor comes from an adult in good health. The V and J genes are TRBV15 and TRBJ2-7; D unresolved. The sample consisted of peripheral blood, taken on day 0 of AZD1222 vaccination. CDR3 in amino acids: CATSRDEGYEQYF. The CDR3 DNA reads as TGTGCCACCAGCAGAGATGAAGGTTACGAGCAGTACTTC.